Sequencing of this TCR beta chain was carried out in a study of blood T cell repertoires in COVID-19 (dated by TCRdb to about 2020). As for the study more broadly: Samples from collaborators originated in the United States, Italy and Spain and spanned both the acute and convalescent phases of COVID-19. The prospective study material was composed of cDNA or gDNA derived from T cells, B-cell-depleted T cells, or PBMCs. The dataset comprised deeply sampled blood TCRbeta repertoires from subjects exposed to, actively infected with, or recovered from COVID-19. The repertoires were released in a freely available public database intended as a resource for research on the immune response to SARS-CoV-2. The samples were drawn from two sources: the first 160 participants of the ongoing ImmuneRACE study, and over 1,000 subjects contributed by 6 global collaborators. The sample metadata nearly always contained a de-identified subject ID, COVID-19 status, age in years and sex. Where available, HLA class I and class II types were obtained from metadata supplied by the sample provider rather than from assay-based typing. Paper-wide results and their limitations: The amount of clinical and demographic metadata varied by source and participant and was provided uncurated.

TCRbeta CDR3 regions were amplified from genomic DNA using the immunoSEQ Assay, a bias-controlled multiplex PCR. Turning to the authors' computational methods: The number of nucleated cells in each sample was estimated from the amplification of reference gene primers within the assay. To quantify the absolute abundance of each unique TCRbeta CDR3 rearrangement, sequence reads were collapsed and filtered. For each sample, productive Simpson clonality was calculated as the square root of Simpson's diversity index over productive rearrangements. TCRdb limited this immuneACCESS table to in-frame rearrangements with V and J called. A share of clones is missing; checked studies link under half to unresolved V genes, and the rest is unexplained. That table gives V, J and clone size, and the DNA gave D and trimming. For this sample the table gives roughly 41,000 clones, of which around nine tenths were detected only once. The ten largest clonotypes hold over 9.5% of the sample.

Each collaborating institution followed its own protocols to collect whole blood in K2EDTA tubes. Collaborator samples were shipped for TCRbeta analysis as frozen whole blood, isolated PBMCs, or DNA extracted from either sample type. Points on this clone: Its specific antigen is unknown. No base quality information exists; no much larger clone differs at one position.

CDR3 length: 15 amino acids, cysteine to phenylalanine. The sequence is cut down to CDR3 DNA, 45 bases in frame from base 1. Trimming takes 1 base off V and 7 bases off J; junction bases not matched to a gene: 6. According to the germline V gene, CDR1 reads SGHVS and CDR2 reads FQNEAQ. Specimen: peripheral blood. Recombination connected TRBV7-8 to TRBJ1-4, and TRBD1 aligns with 7 junction nucleotides. This TCR was sampled from a man between 60 and 75 years old with active COVID-19. CDR3 sequence: CASSLDRDRLEKLFF. At the DNA level, the sequence is TGTGCCAGCAGCTTAGATCGGGACAGACTTGAAAAACTGTTTTTT.